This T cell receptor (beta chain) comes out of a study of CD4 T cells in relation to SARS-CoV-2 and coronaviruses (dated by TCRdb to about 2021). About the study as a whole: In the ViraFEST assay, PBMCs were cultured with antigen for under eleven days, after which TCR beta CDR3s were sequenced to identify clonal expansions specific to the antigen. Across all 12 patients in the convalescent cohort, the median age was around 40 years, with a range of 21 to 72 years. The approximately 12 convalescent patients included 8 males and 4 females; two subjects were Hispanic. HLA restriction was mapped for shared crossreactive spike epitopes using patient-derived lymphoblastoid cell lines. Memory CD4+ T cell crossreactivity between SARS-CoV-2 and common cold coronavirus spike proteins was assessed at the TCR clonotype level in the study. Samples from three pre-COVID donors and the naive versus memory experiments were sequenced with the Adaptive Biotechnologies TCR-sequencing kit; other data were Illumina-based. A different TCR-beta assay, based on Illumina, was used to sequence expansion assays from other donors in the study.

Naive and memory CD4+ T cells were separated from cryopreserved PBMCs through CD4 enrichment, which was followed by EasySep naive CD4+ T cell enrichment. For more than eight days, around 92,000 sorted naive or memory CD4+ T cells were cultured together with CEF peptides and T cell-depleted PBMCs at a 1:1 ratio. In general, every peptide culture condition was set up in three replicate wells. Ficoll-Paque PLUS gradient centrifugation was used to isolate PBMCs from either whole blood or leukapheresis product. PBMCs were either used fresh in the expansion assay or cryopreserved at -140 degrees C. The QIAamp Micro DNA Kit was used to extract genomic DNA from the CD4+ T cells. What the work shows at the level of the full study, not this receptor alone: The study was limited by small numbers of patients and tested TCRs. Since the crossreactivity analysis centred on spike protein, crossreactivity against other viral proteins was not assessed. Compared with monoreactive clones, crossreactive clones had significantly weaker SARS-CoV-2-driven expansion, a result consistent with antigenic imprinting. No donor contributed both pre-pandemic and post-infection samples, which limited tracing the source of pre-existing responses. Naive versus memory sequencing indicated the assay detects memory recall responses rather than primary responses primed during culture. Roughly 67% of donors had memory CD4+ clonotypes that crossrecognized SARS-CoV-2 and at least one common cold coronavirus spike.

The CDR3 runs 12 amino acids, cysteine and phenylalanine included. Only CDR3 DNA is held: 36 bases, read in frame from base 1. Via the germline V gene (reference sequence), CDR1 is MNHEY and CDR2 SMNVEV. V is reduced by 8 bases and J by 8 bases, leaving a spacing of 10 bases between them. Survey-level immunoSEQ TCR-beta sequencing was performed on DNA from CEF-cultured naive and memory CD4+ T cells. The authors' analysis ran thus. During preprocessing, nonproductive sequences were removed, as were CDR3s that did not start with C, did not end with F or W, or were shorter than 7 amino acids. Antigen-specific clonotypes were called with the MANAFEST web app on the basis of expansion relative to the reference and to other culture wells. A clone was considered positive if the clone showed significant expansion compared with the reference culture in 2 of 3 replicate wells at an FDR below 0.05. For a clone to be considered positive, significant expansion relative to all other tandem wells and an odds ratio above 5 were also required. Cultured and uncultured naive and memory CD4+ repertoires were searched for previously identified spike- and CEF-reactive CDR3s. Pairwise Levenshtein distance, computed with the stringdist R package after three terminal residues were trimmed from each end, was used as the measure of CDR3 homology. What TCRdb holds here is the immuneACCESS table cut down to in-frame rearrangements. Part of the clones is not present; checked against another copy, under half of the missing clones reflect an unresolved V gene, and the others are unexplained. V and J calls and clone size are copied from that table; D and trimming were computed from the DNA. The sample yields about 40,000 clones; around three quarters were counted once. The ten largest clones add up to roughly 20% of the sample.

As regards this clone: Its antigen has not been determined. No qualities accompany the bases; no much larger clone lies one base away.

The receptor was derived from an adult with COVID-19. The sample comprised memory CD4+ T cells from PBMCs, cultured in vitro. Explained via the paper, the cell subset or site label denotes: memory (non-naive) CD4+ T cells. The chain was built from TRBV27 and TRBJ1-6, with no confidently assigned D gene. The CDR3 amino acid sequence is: CASGWRDSPLHF. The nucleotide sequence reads TGTGCCAGCGGCTGGAGGGATTCACCCCTCCACTTT.